Below, 30 T cell receptor beta chains from the same sample are listed, as sequenced in a study of OX40 agonist ivuxolimab in advanced cancers. Produced via immunoSEQ multiplex PCR; TCRdb's table is partial and in-frame only. Found here are tens of thousands of clones, about 90% of them singletons; the top ten hold about 2.1%. The sequencing here drew on CD4+ or CD8+ T cells sorted from blood, taken in a trial of the OX40 agonist ivuxolimab. These receptors originate from an adult with an advanced solid tumor such as melanoma, head and neck, liver or kidney cancer.

This chain connects TRBV6-1 to TRBJ1-1, with D perhaps TRBD1 (6 bases). The CDR3 sequence is 13 residues long. Trimming took off 9 bases at V and 1 base at J, with 12 bases between the two ends. In germline, CDR1 is MNHNS, CDR2 SASEGT. CDR3 residues: CASIETGNTEAFF. The CDR3 bases are TGTGCCAGTATCGAGACAGGGAACACTGAAGCTTTCTTT.

The chain recombines TRBV5-6 with TRBJ2-1; D unclear. Trimming pared 3 bases from V and 11 bases from J, leaving 12 bases between. The CDR3 sequence is 12 residues long. CDR1 is SGHDT and CDR2 is YYEEEE in the germline V gene. CDR3 bases: TGTGCCAGCAGCTGGACCACAATGAAGCAGTTCTTC. It codes for CASSWTTMKQFF.

This clone has just a few counts. The chain couples TRBV7-9 to TRBJ1-2, with 9 bases identical to TRBD1. This CDR3 is built from 14 residues. Germline assignment: CDR1 SEHNR and CDR2 FQNEAQ (reference sequence). V shed 8 bases, J shed 4 bases, and the junction held 8 bases outside the gene matches. Here the CDR3 reads CASGDRVRGYGYTF. The CDR3 DNA follows: TGTGCCAGCGGGGACAGGGTACGAGGCTATGGCTACACCTTC.

The chain carries TRBV10-2 and TRBJ2-1; no reliable D call. V lost 2 bases and J 8 bases, leaving 10 bases between the germline ends. The CDR3 length is 13 residues. Germline CDR1 and CDR2: WSHSY and SAAADI. As DNA, the CDR3 is TGCGCCAGCAGTGAGCGTTCTGAGTATGAGCAGTTCTTC. This gives the protein CASSERSEYEQFF.

This chain connects TRBV7-9 to TRBJ2-2; TRBD1 aligns across 7 bases. Germline V gives CDR1 SEHNR, CDR2 FQNEAQ (reference sequence). With V trimmed by 5 bases and J by 0 bases, 6 bases remained unmatched. CDR3 length equals 16 residues. DNA of the CDR3: TGTGCCAGCAGCAGACCCGGACAGGCGAACACCGGGGAGCTGTTTTTT. This encodes CASSRPGQANTGELFF.

This chain uses TRBV28 with TRBJ2-3, with TRBD2 identical over 9 bases. Trimming cost V 4 bases and J 7 bases; bases outside gene matches: 3. The CDR3 is 13 residues long. The germline gives CDR1 MDHEN, CDR2 SYDVKM. CDR3 coding DNA: TGTGCCAGCAGTTCTAGCGGGGTTTATACGCAGTATTTT. Its translation is CASSSSGVYTQYF.

This clone was seen a single time. V usage is TRBV11-2 and J usage is TRBJ1-2; D is unresolved. Per germline, CDR1 SGHAT and CDR2 FQNNGV. The CDR3 length is 12 residues. The V and J ends lost 5 bases and 10 bases respectively, with 14 bases between them. As DNA, the CDR3 is TGTGCCAGCAGCCTGGACGGGGTAGTCTACACCTTC. This translates into CASSLDGVVYTF.

The CDR3 DNA is TGCAGCGTTGGAGGGACTAGCGGGAGCCTGAACACCGGGGAGCTGTTTTTT. This codes for CSVGGTSGSLNTGELFF. The chain couples TRBV29-1 to TRBJ2-2; 14 nucleotides agree with TRBD2. This CDR3 has 17 amino acids. CDR1 and CDR2 (germline): SQVTM, ANQGSEA. V lost 4 bases and J lost 1; bases outside the gene matches: 5.

The chain employs TRBV28 and TRBJ2-7; possible D gene TRBD2, 6 bases. This CDR3 is built from 15 residues. V shed 5 bases and J shed 4 bases, with 18 bases lying between them. Germline V CDR1 and CDR2: MDHEN, SYDVKM. CDR3 sequence: CASSPRTTLGYEQYF. The DNA for the CDR3 is TGTGCCAGCAGTCCCAGGACTACCTTAGGGTACGAGCAGTACTTC.

This chain uses TRBV6-6 with TRBJ1-2, with D possibly TRBD1 on 5 matching bases. The V and J ends lost 2 bases and 0 bases respectively, with 13 bases between them. Germline CDR1 and CDR2: MNHNY and SVGAGI (reference sequence). The CDR3 loop spans 16 amino acids. The CDR3 DNA reads as TGTGCCAGCAGTTACGGGGCACAGAACTCTAACTATGGCTACACCTTC. It specifies CASSYGAQNSNYGYTF.

This chain uses TRBV5-1 with TRBJ1-1, with D uncertain. Trimming took off 0 bases at V and 0 bases at J, with 9 bases between the two ends. The germline V gene has CDR1 SGHRS and CDR2 YFSETQ. The CDR3 runs to 15 residues. In DNA form, the CDR3 reads TGCGCCAGCAGCTTGGCCGGTGGCATGAACACTGAAGCTTTCTTT. Translated, it gives CASSLAGGMNTEAFF.

J is TRBJ2-3 and V is TRBV5-4; TRBD2 matches 13 bases. The ends lost 4 bases at V and 5 bases at J; junction bases unmatched: 7. The CDR3 extends over 16 amino acids. CDR1 SGHNT and CDR2 YYREEE come from the germline V gene (reference sequence). The CDR3 DNA sequence: TGTGCCAGCAGCCCGGGGACTAGCGGGACAAGAGATACGCAGTATTTT. Translated: CASSPGTSGTRDTQYF.

This clone is medium-sized by share. V gene TRBV7-6 combines with J gene TRBJ2-7; D tentatively fits TRBD1 or TRBD2 (5 bases each). Germline CDR1 reads SGHVS; CDR2 reads FNYEAQ. The germline V and J ends were trimmed by 5 bases and 1 base, with 12 bases remaining between them. The CDR3 is made up of 14 amino acids. The chain's CDR3 is CASSPGRTSYEQYF. The CDR3 nucleotides are TGTGCCAGCAGCCCGGGACGGACGTCCTACGAGCAGTACTTC.

The chain carries TRBV5-5 and TRBJ2-7, with 7 bases identical to TRBD1. Looked up from germline, CDR1 is SGHKS and CDR2 is YYEKEE (reference sequence). The V gene end was trimmed by 6 bases and the J gene end by 5 bases; junction bases not matched to a gene: 11. The CDR3 has 14 amino acids. CDR3 DNA: TGTGCCAGCACCCCACAGGGGCGCAAGGACGAGCAGTACTTC. Translated, it gives CASTPQGRKDEQYF.

The chain employs TRBV5-1 and TRBJ1-3; D is undetermined. The CDR3 loop spans 12 amino acids. The V end was cut by 8 bases, the J end by 4 bases, with 10 bases between. Germline V gene lookup returns CDR1 SGHRS and CDR2 YFSETQ. The CDR3 region is CASSGIGNTIYF. CDR3 coding DNA: TGCGCCAGTTCTGGGATCGGAAACACCATATATTTT.

This sequence joins TRBV6-4 and TRBJ2-3; TRBD2 might be the D (6 bases). In germline, CDR1 is MRHNA, CDR2 SNTAGT. This CDR3 contains 15 residues. Trimming stripped 3 bases from V and 0 bases from J, with 10 bases between. The CDR3 sequence is CASSEGDFSTDTQYF. CDR3 bases: TGTGCCAGCAGTGAAGGGGACTTTAGCACAGATACGCAGTATTTT.

The chain carries TRBV7-2 and TRBJ1-4, with 7 bases matching TRBD1. This CDR3 spans 16 amino acids. The V gene's germline CDR1 is SGHTA and CDR2 FQGNSA. The trim removed 1 base at V and 8 bases at J, leaving 10 bases unmatched. CDR3 in DNA: TGTGCCAGCAGCTTAGATCGAGGGACAGTTACCGAAAAACTGTTTTTT. Amino acid sequence: CASSLDRGTVTEKLFF. Using reference TRBV7-2 and TRBJ1-4 for the parts outside the CDR3, the full variable domain is GAGVSQSPSNKVTEKGKDVELRCDPISGHTALYWYRQSLGQGLEFLIYFQGNSAPDKSGLPSDRFSAERTGGSVSTLTIQRTQQEDSAVYLCASSLDRGTVTEKLFFGSGTQLSVL.

The V and J genes are TRBV18 and TRBJ1-2; D ambiguous. There are 12 residues in the CDR3. V lost 6 bases, J lost 8 bases, and 13 bases lay in between. The V gene's germline CDR1 is KGHSH and CDR2 LQKENI. CDR3 DNA: TGTGCCAGCTCCCAAGACCGGCGGGGCTACACCTTC. It translates to CASSQDRRGYTF.

The CDR3: CAWSSNRDTQYF. CDR3 DNA: TGTGCCTGGAGTTCGAACCGGGATACGCAGTATTTT. The chain is built from TRBV30 and TRBJ2-3; D is unresolved. The germline gives CDR1 GTSNPN, CDR2 SVGIG (reference sequence). V lost 2 bases and J lost 6, with 9 bases in between. The CDR3 has 12 amino acids.

The V and J genes are TRBV29-1 and TRBJ2-5; D gene unclear. The V gene's germline CDR1 is SQVTM and CDR2 ANQGSEA. Trimming took off 1 base at V and 5 bases at J, with 14 bases between the two ends. This CDR3 has 14 amino acids. The CDR3 DNA follows: TGCAGCGTTGAAGGGAAGGAAACCTGGGAGACCCAGTACTTC. Translation gives CSVEGKETWETQYF.

The rearrangement links TRBV28 to TRBJ2-4; D may be TRBD1 or TRBD2 (5 bases each). V shed 10 bases and J shed 0 bases, with 10 bases lying between them. Germline V CDR1 and CDR2: MDHEN, SYDVKM. The CDR3 contains 13 residues. CDR3 sequence: CAIPGLAKNIQYF. The DNA for the CDR3 is TGTGCCATCCCGGGGCTAGCCAAAAACATTCAGTACTTC. Full variable domain (remainder filled in from reference TRBV28 and TRBJ2-4): DVKVTQSSRYLVKRTGEKVFLECVQDMDHENMFWYRQDPGLGLRLIYFSYDVKMKEKGDIPEGYSVSREKKERFSLILESASTNQTSMYLCAIPGLAKNIQYFGAGTRLSVL.

In its sample, this clone was seen a few times. The rearrangement uses TRBV30 and TRBJ1-5; TRBD1 matches 8 bases. V dropped 3 bases and J dropped 4; count of bases not matched to a gene: 8. Germline lookup yields CDR1 GTSNPN and CDR2 SVGIG (reference sequence). This CDR3 contains 15 residues. The CDR3 protein is CAWSSGTGGNQPQHF. The CDR3 DNA sequence: TGTGCCTGGAGCTCCGGGACAGGAGGGAATCAGCCCCAGCATTTT.

DNA of the CDR3: TGTGCCAGCAGCGAAGGAGGCCGTTCGGAGCAGTACTTC. The encoded protein is CASSEGGRSEQYF. The V and J genes are TRBV7-2 and TRBJ2-7, with a tentative D call TRBD2 (5 bases). The germline CDR1 and CDR2 sequences are SGHTA and FQGNSA. Trimming shortened V by 5 bases and J by 7 bases, and 15 bases separated the two germline ends. The CDR3 totals 13 residues.

The chain uses TRBV7-2 and TRBJ1-5; D call uncertain. The germline V and J ends were trimmed by 5 bases and 1 base, with 9 bases remaining between them. Germline V gives CDR1 SGHTA, CDR2 FQGNSA. CDR3 length equals 14 residues. The CDR3 is CASSPGRSNQPQHF. DNA of the CDR3: TGTGCCAGCAGCCCTGGGCGGAGCAATCAGCCCCAGCATTTT.

This chain connects TRBV5-8 to TRBJ2-3; 10 positions agree with TRBD2. V was pared by 4 bases and J by 3 bases, with 8 bases of the junction left unmatched. Germline V CDR1 and CDR2: SGHTS, YDEGEE. This CDR3 spans 16 amino acids. CDR3 sequence reads: CASSQGLAAATDTQYF. The CDR3 bases are TGTGCCAGCAGCCAAGGACTAGCGGCGGCTACAGATACGCAGTATTTT. The full variable domain, rest sourced from reference TRBV5-8 and TRBJ2-3, is EAGVTQSPTHLIKTRGQQATLRCSPISGHTSVYWYQQALGLGLQFLLWYDEGEERNRGNFPPRFSGRQFPNYSSELNVNALELEDSALYLCASSQGLAAATDTQYFGPGTRLTVL.

The chain joins TRBV2 to TRBJ2-3; D call uncertain. There are 14 residues in the CDR3. Germline CDR1 reads SNHLY; CDR2 reads FYNNEI. V dropped 6 bases and J dropped 0 bases, with 10 bases sitting between them. CDR3 sequence (DNA): TGTGCCAGCAGGATGGAGCCTAGCACAGATACGCAGTATTTT. As protein: CASRMEPSTDTQYF.

The chain joins TRBV27 to TRBJ2-1; 9 nucleotides align to TRBD2. J lost 9 bases, V lost 3 bases, and 15 bases had no gene match. The CDR3 contains 17 residues. The germline V gene encodes CDR1 MNHEY and CDR2 SMNVEV (reference sequence). CDR3 coding DNA: TGTGCCAGCAGTTTCGGCTTTGGTAGCGGGAGACATCGTGAGCAGTTCTTC. It yields the protein CASSFGFGSGRHREQFF.

The chain combines TRBV28 with TRBJ2-1; the match to TRBD2 covers 12 bases. J lost 0 bases, V lost 5 bases, and 11 bases had no gene match. Germline V gene lookup returns CDR1 MDHEN and CDR2 SYDVKM. The CDR3 contains 19 residues. In DNA form, the CDR3 reads TGTGCCAGCAGTCCCTACGGACTAGCGGGGAAGAGCTCCTACAATGAGCAGTTCTTC. Encoded protein: CASSPYGLAGKSSYNEQFF.

The chain uses TRBV7-2 and TRBJ2-3, with D possibly called TRBD1 or TRBD2 (6 bases each). The germline V gene has CDR1 SGHTA and CDR2 FQGNSA. The CDR3 is 14 residues long. Deletions cut 4 bases from V and 4 bases from J, with 12 bases between. CDR3 protein: CASSSGGGADTQYF. CDR3 bases: TGTGCCAGCAGCTCCGGGGGCGGCGCAGATACGCAGTATTTT.

The chain is built from TRBV5-1 and TRBJ2-1, with 10 bases identical to TRBD2. Germline loops: CDR1 SGHRS, CDR2 YFSETQ. V was pared by 3 bases and J by 3 bases, with 3 bases of the junction left unmatched. The CDR3 spans 15 residues. The DNA of the CDR3 is TGCGCCAGCAGCTCGGGACTAGCGCGCTACAATGAGCAGTTCTTC. Protein product: CASSSGLARYNEQFF.